This is a list of T cell receptor beta chains from one sample in a study of CD8 T cells in ankylosing spondylitis. TCRdb analysed the 5' RACE reads with MiXCR anew, one entry per CDR3 protein. The sample has about 840,000 distinct CDR3 sequences; 10% to 15% are singletons. The material sequenced was blood, either unsorted or a sorted T cell fraction (not recorded which). The receptors stem from a male donor with ankylosing spondylitis. Both conserved end residues are part of each CDR3. D genes are given only for firm matches. Clone size is stated in some rows and not others, as once, few, many or a class when expanded.

CDR3 length: 16; clone size: many; J gene: TRBJ1-5; D gene: TRBD1; V gene: TRBV28; CDR3 DNA: TGTGCCAGCAGTGGAAGCGGGACAGGGGGCGATCAGCCCCAGCATTTT; CDR3 protein: CASSGSGTGGDQPQHF
CDR3 length: 15; clone size: few; J gene: TRBJ2-7; D gene: TRBD2; V gene: TRBV7-2; CDR3 DNA: TGTGCCAGCAGCTTAGAAGGGGTTAGCGGGTACGAGCAGTACTTC; CDR3 protein: CASSLEGVSGYEQYF
CDR3 length: 14; clone size: NA; J gene: TRBJ2-3; D gene: TRBD2; V gene: TRBV12-3/TRBV12-4; CDR3 DNA: TGTGCCAGCATCCAGCGGGGTCTTACAGATACGCAGTATTTT; CDR3 protein: CASIQRGLTDTQYF
CDR3 length: 16; clone size: few; J gene: TRBJ1-1; D gene: NA; V gene: TRBV28; CDR3 DNA: TGTGCCAGCAGTTCTGGTGGTGTTACTCTGAACACTGAAGCTTTCTTT; CDR3 protein: CASSSGGVTLNTEAFF
CDR3 length: 12; clone size: NA; J gene: TRBJ1-2; D gene: NA; V gene: TRBV6-2/TRBV6-3; CDR3 DNA: TGTGCCAGCGGTTGGGCTTTGGAGCGCTACACCTTC; CDR3 protein: CASGWALERYTF
CDR3 length: 14; clone size: NA; J gene: TRBJ2-5; D gene: NA; V gene: TRBV9; CDR3 DNA: TGTGCCAGCAGCGTAGGACCTCTACCGGAGACCCAGTACTTC; CDR3 protein: CASSVGPLPETQYF
CDR3 length: 13; clone size: NA; J gene: TRBJ2-5; D gene: NA; V gene: TRBV15; CDR3 DNA: TGTGCCACCAGTATGTGGGACCAAGAGACCCAGTACTTC; CDR3 protein: CATSMWDQETQYF
CDR3 length: 14; clone size: NA; J gene: TRBJ2-7; D gene: NA; V gene: TRBV11-2; CDR3 DNA: TGTGCCAGCAGCCCCCGGAGGGGCCCCTACGAGCAGTACTTC; CDR3 protein: CASSPRRGPYEQYF
CDR3 length: 13; clone size: NA; J gene: TRBJ1-2; D gene: NA; V gene: TRBV29-1; CDR3 DNA: TGCAGCGCACCAGCCCTTAATTTCTATGGCTACACCTTC; CDR3 protein: CSAPALNFYGYTF
CDR3 length: 14; clone size: few; J gene: TRBJ1-2; D gene: TRBD1; V gene: TRBV29-1; CDR3 DNA: TGCAGCGTTGGGACAGGGGGCGCGGGCTATGGCTACACCTTC; CDR3 protein: CSVGTGGAGYGYTF
CDR3 length: 13; clone size: many; J gene: TRBJ1-2; D gene: TRBD1; V gene: TRBV7-2; CDR3 DNA: TGTGCCAGCAGCCCTCGGGACAGGGGGGGCTACACCTTC; CDR3 protein: CASSPRDRGGYTF
CDR3 length: 13; clone size: many; J gene: TRBJ1-1; D gene: TRBD1; V gene: TRBV20-1; CDR3 DNA: TGCAGTGCTCGACAGGGTGTGAACACTGAAGCTTTCTTT; CDR3 protein: CSARQGVNTEAFF
CDR3 length: 14; clone size: few; J gene: TRBJ2-2; D gene: NA; V gene: TRBV10-2; CDR3 DNA: TGCGCCAGCAGGTCAAACAGGGACGCCGGGGAGCTGTTTTTT; CDR3 protein: CASRSNRDAGELFF